Listed here are 12 T cell receptor beta chains from one sample, sequenced in a study of OX40 agonist ivuxolimab in advanced cancers. Clones were sequenced by immunoSEQ multiplex PCR, and TCRdb holds only the in-frame ones, with some missing. The profile shows about 68,000 clones, nearly 85% of them singletons. The material was CD4+ or CD8+ T cells sorted from blood, obtained in a trial of the OX40 agonist ivuxolimab. Receptor source: an adult with an advanced solid tumor such as melanoma, head and neck, liver or kidney cancer.

A single count supports this clone. This chain uses TRBV7-3 with TRBJ2-5, with TRBD2 matching 8 bases. This CDR3 has 15 residues. Germline assignment: CDR1 SGHTA and CDR2 FQGTGA. V shed 2 bases, J shed 2 bases, and the junction held 4 bases outside the gene matches. CDR3 sequence: CASSLLAGTQETQYF. The CDR3 coding sequence is TGTGCCAGCAGCTTATTAGCGGGGACACAAGAGACCCAGTACTTC. Based on the CDR3 plus reference TRBV7-3 and TRBJ2-5, the full variable domain is GAGVSQTPSNKVTEKGKYVELRCDPISGHTALYWYRQSLGQGPEFLIYFQGTGAADDSGLPNDRFFAVRPEGSVSTLKIQRTERGDSAVYLCASSLLAGTQETQYFGPGTRLLVL.

The V and J genes are TRBV19 and TRBJ2-1, with 10 bases that match TRBD1. The V gene end was trimmed by 5 bases and the J gene end by 7 bases; junction bases not matched to a gene: 5. Per the germline V gene, CDR1 is LNHDA and CDR2 is SQIVND (reference sequence). There are 14 residues in the CDR3. This CDR3 is CASSLPGQGNEQFF. The CDR3 DNA reads TGTGCCAGTAGTCTCCCGGGACAGGGGAATGAGCAGTTCTTC.

V gene TRBV15 combines with J gene TRBJ2-5; D possibly uses TRBD1 or TRBD2 (6 bases each). Trimming took off 5 bases at V and 1 base at J, with 23 bases between the two ends. Germline loops: CDR1 LNHNV, CDR2 YYDKDF (reference sequence). The CDR3 consists of 18 residues. The CDR3 spells CATSARGTKGKGQETQYF. The CDR3 DNA reads TGTGCCACCAGCGCTCGCGGGACAAAGGGCAAGGGCCAAGAGACCCAGTACTTC.

The genes are TRBV6-4 and TRBJ2-5, with a possible D match to TRBD2 (6 bases). The length of the CDR3 is 13 residues. Trimming shortened V by 3 bases and J by 11 bases, and 16 bases separated the two germline ends. In germline, CDR1 is MRHNA, CDR2 SNTAGT. The chain's CDR3 is CASSEGAGRVQYF. As DNA, the CDR3 is TGTGCCAGCAGTGAGGGCGCGGGAAGAGTGCAGTACTTC.

This sequence joins TRBV2 and TRBJ2-7; D remains ambiguous. The CDR3 spans 14 residues. Trimming took 3 bases from V and 0 from J, leaving 9 bases between them. The germline V gene has CDR1 SNHLY and CDR2 FYNNEI. In DNA form, the CDR3 reads TGTGCCAGCAGTGAGGCCCTGGGCTCCTACGAGCAGTACTTC. Translated, it gives CASSEALGSYEQYF.

J is TRBJ1-6 and V is TRBV19; D perhaps matches TRBD1 (6 bases). CDR1 and CDR2 from the germline V gene are LNHDA and SQIVND (reference sequence). The V end was cut by 7 bases, the J end by 7 bases, with 11 bases between. The CDR3 consists of 13 residues. CDR3 sequence reads: CASNPTGNSPLHF. In nucleotides, the CDR3 is TGTGCCAGTAACCCGACAGGAAATTCACCCCTCCACTTT.

This clone was seen more than once but under ten times. The CDR3 region is CASSLPFEGANEQYF. CDR3 bases: TGTGCCAGCAGCCTCCCCTTTGAGGGAGCCAACGAGCAGTACTTC. The chain joins TRBV13 to TRBJ2-7; weak D call: TRBD2 (5 bases). CDR1 is PRHDT and CDR2 is FYEKMQ in the germline V gene (reference sequence). The CDR3 totals 15 residues. V was trimmed by 5 bases and J by 5 bases, leaving 19 bases between them.

This clone is a singleton in its sample. The chain employs TRBV30 and TRBJ2-7, with D possibly matching TRBD1 (6 bases). Germline CDR1 is GTSNPN and CDR2 is SVGIG (reference sequence). Trimming shortened V by 8 bases and J by 4 bases, and 12 bases separated the two germline ends. CDR3 length: 11 amino acids. Here the CDR3 reads CAGTTFYEQYF. The CDR3 nucleotides are TGTGCCGGGACAACGTTTTACGAGCAGTACTTC.

V and J are TRBV19 and TRBJ1-1; a possible D gene is TRBD1 (6 bases). The V gene lost 10 bases and the J gene lost 0 bases, with 15 bases spanning the gap. This CDR3 region has 14 residues. Germline V lookup: CDR1 LNHDA, CDR2 SQIVND (reference sequence). The CDR3 region has the DNA TGTGCCACAAGCCCTCAGGGGTTGAACACTGAAGCTTTCTTT. Protein product: CATSPQGLNTEAFF.

J is TRBJ2-3 and V is TRBV21-1; the listed D gene, TRBD1, was not tested against the DNA. TRBV21-1 is listed as a pseudogene. The CDR3 consists of 16 residues. The CDR3 coding sequence is TGTGCCAGCAGCAAAGCGTCACAGAACAGCACAGATACGCAGTATTTT. This encodes CASSKASQNSTDTQYF.

This clone was detected only a few times. This chain links TRBV30 with TRBJ1-1; D is unresolved. The germline CDR1 and CDR2 sequences are GTSNPN and SVGIG (reference sequence). CDR3 length: 14 residues. The ends were cut back, 4 bases at V and 0 bases at J, with 12 bases in the middle. The DNA of the CDR3 is TGTGCCTGGAAGGGTGAGGGCATGAACACTGAAGCTTTCTTT. This sequence encodes CAWKGEGMNTEAFF.

J is TRBJ2-2 and V is TRBV7-9, with D tentatively TRBD1 or TRBD2 (5 bases each). Germline V CDR1 and CDR2: SEHNR, FQNEAQ (reference sequence). V lost 3 bases and J lost 2, with 19 bases in between. CDR3 size: 18 residues. The CDR3 is CASSFRGIGDGNTGELFF. The CDR3 DNA is TGTGCCAGCAGCTTTAGGGGTATTGGGGACGGCAACACCGGGGAGCTGTTTTTT.